The sequence of this T cell receptor beta chain was determined in a study of a mutant IDH1 vaccine in newly diagnosed glioma. Looking at the study overall: Before enrollment, the patients had been treated with radiotherapy alone, temozolomide alone, or both together. Most of them had received both. Regarding the study as a whole: Pseudoprogression apparently lacked any relation to changes in top peripheral T cell clonotypes.

TCRdb keeps only in-frame clones here, not all; method: immunoSEQ multiplex PCR. The sample consists of about 41,000 clones, 60% to 85% of them appearing once. As for time point: week 23, last vaccination. One vaccine dose held 300 ug of mutant IDH1 20-mer peptide and came with topical imiquimod. The CDR3 length is 13 residues. In germline, CDR1 is SQVTM, CDR2 ANQGSEA. V shed 6 bases, J shed 2 bases, and the junction held 2 bases outside the gene matches. About this clone: Its antigen is currently unknown.

The sample in question was PBMCs, obtained from a glioma patient whose treatment included an IDH1 peptide vaccine. The TCR sequence derives from a middle-aged woman with glioma. Some clones in this sample may be carry-over from other donors' samples. The chain joins TRBV29-1 to TRBJ2-3; 10 bases align to TRBD2. The CDR3 DNA reads TGCAGCGTAAGCGGGGGGGTCACAGATACGCAGTATTTT. It codes for CSVSGGVTDTQYF.